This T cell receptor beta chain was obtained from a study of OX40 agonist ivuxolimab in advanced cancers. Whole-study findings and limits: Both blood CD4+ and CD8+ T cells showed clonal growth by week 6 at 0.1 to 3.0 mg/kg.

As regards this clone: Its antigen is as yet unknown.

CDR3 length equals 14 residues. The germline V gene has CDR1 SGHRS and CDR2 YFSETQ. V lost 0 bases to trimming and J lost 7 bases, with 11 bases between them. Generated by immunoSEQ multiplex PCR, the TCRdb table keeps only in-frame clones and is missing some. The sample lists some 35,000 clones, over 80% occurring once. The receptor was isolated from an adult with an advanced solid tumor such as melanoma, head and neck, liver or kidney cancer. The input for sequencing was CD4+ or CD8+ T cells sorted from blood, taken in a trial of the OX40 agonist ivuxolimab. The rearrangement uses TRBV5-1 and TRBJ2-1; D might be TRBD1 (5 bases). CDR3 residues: CASSLVGAQNEQFF. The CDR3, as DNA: TGCGCCAGCAGCTTGGTTGGGGCGCAGAATGAGCAGTTCTTC.